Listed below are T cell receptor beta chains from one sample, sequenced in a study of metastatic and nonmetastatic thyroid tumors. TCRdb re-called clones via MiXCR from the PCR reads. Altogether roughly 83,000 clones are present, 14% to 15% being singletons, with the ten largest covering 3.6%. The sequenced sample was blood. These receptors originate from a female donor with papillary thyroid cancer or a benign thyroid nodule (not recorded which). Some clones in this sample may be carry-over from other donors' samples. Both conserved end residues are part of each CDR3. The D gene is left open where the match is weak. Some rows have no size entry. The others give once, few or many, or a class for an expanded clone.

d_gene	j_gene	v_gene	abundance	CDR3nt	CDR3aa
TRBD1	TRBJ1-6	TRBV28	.	TGTGCCAGCATGGGACAGGCTTTTTCACCCCTCCACTTT	CASMGQAFSPLHF
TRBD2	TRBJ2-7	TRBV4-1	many	TGCGCCAGCAGCCAGGGACTAGCGGGGACCTACGAGCAGTACTTC	CASSQGLAGTYEQYF
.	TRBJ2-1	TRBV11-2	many	TGTGCCAGCAGCCCCCGACAGTGGACGGGCAATGAGCAGTTCTTC	CASSPRQWTGNEQFF
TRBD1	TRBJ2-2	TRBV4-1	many	TGCGCCAGCAGCACAACGATACAGGGGATGAGGGAGCTGTTTTTT	CASSTTIQGMRELFF
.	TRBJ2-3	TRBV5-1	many	TGCGCCAGCAGCTTGGTGGGACCCACAGATACGCAGTATTTT	CASSLVGPTDTQYF
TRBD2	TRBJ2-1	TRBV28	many	TGTGCCAGCAGTAGACTAGCGGGGGGCTACAATGAGCAGTTCTTC	CASSRLAGGYNEQFF
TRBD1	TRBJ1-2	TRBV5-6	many	TGTGCCAGCAGCCTTAGACAGGGTAACTATGGCTACACCTTC	CASSLRQGNYGYTF
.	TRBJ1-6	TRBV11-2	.	TGTGCCAGCAGCTTCTACTCTTCACCCCTCCAATTT	CASSFYSSPLQF
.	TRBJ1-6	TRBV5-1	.	TGCGCCAGCAGCTCTAATTCACCCCTCGGCTTT	CASSSNSPLGF
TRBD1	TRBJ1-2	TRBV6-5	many	TGTGCCAGCAGTTACTCGACAGGGACAAACTATGGCTACACCTTC	CASSYSTGTNYGYTF
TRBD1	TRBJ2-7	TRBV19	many	TGTGCCAGTAGCTCCGGACAGGGTAACGAGCAGTACTTC	CASSSGQGNEQYF
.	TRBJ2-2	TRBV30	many	TGTGCCTGGATTGCGGGACACTCCCCCTCGACGAACACCGGGGAGCTGTTTTTT	CAWIAGHSPSTNTGELFF
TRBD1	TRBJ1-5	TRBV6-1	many	TGTGCCAGCAGTGAAGAGGGACAGGGATTTCAGCCCCAGCATTTT	CASSEEGQGFQPQHF
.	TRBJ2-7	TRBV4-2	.	TGTGCCAGCAGCCAAGATGGGCAGGGTTGGGACGAGCAGTACTTC	CASSQDGQGWDEQYF
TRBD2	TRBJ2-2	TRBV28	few	TGTGCCAGCAGTTTAGTGGGACTAGCGGGGGGCCGGGGCACCGTGGAGCTGTTTTTT	CASSLVGLAGGRGTVELFF
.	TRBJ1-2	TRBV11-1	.	TGTGCCAGCAGCTTAAATCCTTCCCAGGGAGGCTATGGCTACACCTTC	CASSLNPSQGGYGYTF
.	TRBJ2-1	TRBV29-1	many	TGCAGCGTTATTGGGGGGTCCTACAATGAGCAGTTCTTC	CSVIGGSYNEQFF
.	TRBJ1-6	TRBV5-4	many	TGTGCCAGCAGCTTGGCAGGGGCCAATAATTCACCCCTCCACTTT	CASSLAGANNSPLHF
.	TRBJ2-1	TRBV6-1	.	TGTGCCAGCAGTTCCAGGGTGTATGAGCAGTTCTTC	CASSSRVYEQFF
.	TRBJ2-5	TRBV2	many	TGTGCCAGCAGTGGGACGGGGACGTCCCAAGAGACCCAGTACTTC	CASSGTGTSQETQYF
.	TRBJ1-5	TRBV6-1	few	TGTGCCAGCAGGCCCTGGGGGGCGGTTAATCAGCCCCAGCATTTT	CASRPWGAVNQPQHF
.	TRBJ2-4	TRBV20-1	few	TGCAGTGCCCACCCGAACAGGGAAGCAAACATTCAGTACTTC	CSAHPNREANIQYF
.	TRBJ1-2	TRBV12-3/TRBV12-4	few	TGTGCCAGCAGTTTGTGGAGTGCTAAGGGAGACGGCGACGGTGGCTACACCTTC	CASSLWSAKGDGDGGYTF
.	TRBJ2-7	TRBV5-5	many	TGTGCCAGCAGCTTTGGCCCGTCAAAAGTGGGCGAGCAGTACTTC	CASSFGPSKVGEQYF
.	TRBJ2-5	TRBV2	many	TGTGCCAGCAGTGTTCGAGAGACCCAGTACTTC	CASSVRETQYF
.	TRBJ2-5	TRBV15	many	TGTGCCACCAGCATCAGGCGGGGCCAAGAGACCCAGTACTTC	CATSIRRGQETQYF
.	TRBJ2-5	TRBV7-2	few	TGTGCCAGCAGACGCGGTCGATCCTACTACCAAGAGACCCAGTACTTC	CASRRGRSYYQETQYF